This T cell receptor (beta chain) is drawn from a study of T-cell reconstitution after alpha-beta-depleted transplantation in children. The CDR3 spans 13 residues. Trimming shortened V by 0 bases and J by 9 bases, and 9 bases separated the two germline ends. Germline CDR1 SGHTA, CDR2 FQGTGA. Preparation of the TCRbeta library was carried out with unique molecular identifiers. TCRdb passed the PCR reads through MiXCR, listing each CDR3 protein once. The profile shows about 540,000 distinct CDR3 sequences, 18% of them singletons. The sequences come from PBMCs from the stem cell graft donor, collected from the stem cell graft. The genes are TRBV7-3 and TRBJ2-1; D not certain. This TCR was sampled from a human donor who donated a stem cell graft to a child with acute lymphoblastic leukemia. In DNA, the CDR3 is TGTGCCAGCAGCTTAACTCTAGTTAGTGAGCAGTTCTTC. This sequence encodes CASSLTLVSEQFF.